Listed here are 30 T cell receptor beta chains from one sample, sequenced in a study of blood T cell repertoires in COVID-19 (TCRdb year 2020). The library relied on the immunoSEQ multiplex PCR assay. The table comes from immuneACCESS by way of TCRdb, which keeps in-frame sequences with V and J called. Part of the clones is missing from these tables; in studies checked, under half for an unresolved V gene and the rest for unknown reasons. Within this sample are roughly 350,000 clones, with about nine tenths of them counted one time only. About 6% of the sample rests with the top ten. Input material: peripheral blood. The receptors were gathered from a woman aged 45-65 years with COVID-19, enrolled during active disease.

This clone was detected once. The same CDR3 arises from other DNA sequences in this sample as well. The chain is built from TRBV18 and TRBJ1-2; 7 bases line up with TRBD1. The J segment lost 3 bases and the V segment lost 3 bases, leaving 1 base of the junction unmatched. CDR1 is KGHSH, CDR2 LQKENI, per germline. This CDR3 is built from 13 residues. For the CDR3, the DNA is TGTGCCAGCTCACCCGGGACAGACTATGGCTACACCTTC. Its protein is CASSPGTDYGYTF. The variable domain in full, with the rest retrieved from reference TRBV18 and TRBJ1-2, is NAGVMQNPRHLVRRRGQEARLRCSPMKGHSHVYWYRQLPEEGLKFMVYLQKENIIDESGMPKERFSAEFPKEGPSILRIQQVVRGDSAAYFCASSPGTDYGYTFGSGTRLTVV.

The chain links TRBV7-7 to TRBJ1-5; D gene unclear. Germline loops: CDR1 SSHAT, CDR2 FNYEAQ (reference sequence). The V end was cut by 5 bases, the J end by 3 bases, with 14 bases between. The CDR3 runs 15 residues. CDR3 protein: CASSTSGHPNQPQHF. In nucleotides, the CDR3 is TGTGCCAGCAGCACCAGCGGTCACCCCAATCAGCCCCAGCATTTT.

The V and J genes are TRBV11-3 and TRBJ2-2, with D unresolved. This CDR3 is built from 16 residues. CDR1 is SGHNT, CDR2 YENEEA, per germline. The V and J ends lost 3 bases and 2 bases respectively, with 13 bases between them. The CDR3 sequence: CASSFFGSRNTGELFF. As DNA, the CDR3 is TGTGCCAGCAGCTTCTTTGGTAGCAGAAACACCGGGGAGCTGTTTTTT.

The chain joins TRBV7-2 to TRBJ2-1; 8 nucleotides agree with TRBD2. CDR1 and CDR2 (germline): SGHTA, FQGNSA. Trimming removed 4 bases from V and 9 bases from J; junction bases left unmatched: 11. This CDR3 has 15 amino acids. CDR3 protein: CASSYGAGGGGEQFF. CDR3 nucleotide sequence: TGTGCCAGCAGCTATGGGGCGGGAGGAGGGGGTGAGCAGTTCTTC.

A few counts support this clone. The chain uses TRBV7-9 and TRBJ2-7; 8 bases match TRBD1. V gave up 0 bases and J gave up 0 bases; unmatched junction bases: 13. This CDR3 is built from 19 residues. Looked up from germline, CDR1 is SEHNR and CDR2 is FQNEAQ (reference sequence). This CDR3 reads CASSLASGLAGQASYEQYF. CDR3 nucleotides: TGTGCCAGCAGCTTAGCGTCAGGCTTGGCGGGACAGGCCTCCTACGAGCAGTACTTC.

The V gene is TRBV9, the J gene TRBJ1-4; D is ambiguous. Trimming shortened V by 2 bases and J by 5 bases, and 13 bases separated the two germline ends. CDR1 is SGDLS, CDR2 YYNGEE, per germline. This CDR3 region has 15 residues. CDR3: CASSVAVGQNEKLFF. CDR3 nucleotide sequence: TGTGCCAGCAGCGTGGCAGTGGGCCAAAATGAAAAACTGTTTTTT.

The rearrangement uses TRBV28 and TRBJ1-1; TRBD1 is a possible D gene (6 bases). The CDR3 is made up of 15 amino acids. Germline lookup yields CDR1 MDHEN and CDR2 SYDVKM. With 7 bases removed from V and 1 base from J, the gap between germline ends came to 16 bases. Written as DNA, the CDR3 is TGTGCCAGCACCGTAAGGGGGTGGAAGAACACTGAAGCTTTCTTT. This gives the protein CASTVRGWKNTEAFF.

The chain employs TRBV7-8 and TRBJ1-1, with D possibly being TRBD1 (6 bases). This CDR3 is built from 14 residues. Germline lookup yields CDR1 SGHVS and CDR2 FQNEAQ. The V gene lost 2 bases and the J gene lost 1 base, with 8 bases spanning the gap. DNA of the CDR3: TGTGCCAGCAGCTTAATGACAGGGAACACTGAAGCTTTCTTT. Translating gives CASSLMTGNTEAFF.

The rearrangement links TRBV11-3 to TRBJ2-1; 12 nucleotides match TRBD2. Germline values: CDR1 SGHNT, CDR2 YENEEA. The junction had 8 bases not matched to a gene; V was cut back by 0 bases and J by 2 bases. This CDR3 has 19 amino acids. CDR3 region: CASSLDLPGLAGPYNEQFF. The CDR3 DNA sequence: TGTGCCAGCAGCTTAGACCTCCCGGGACTAGCGGGCCCCTACAATGAGCAGTTCTTC.

J is TRBJ1-2 and V is TRBV11-2; D not certain. Germline CDR1 and CDR2: SGHAT and FQNNGV. The V end lost 1 base, the J end lost 5 bases, and 5 bases lay between the germline ends. The CDR3 length is 12 residues. The CDR3 DNA reads as TGTGCCAGCAGCTTAGCCTCGTATGGCTACACCTTC. Translating it yields CASSLASYGYTF.

The rearrangement uses TRBV27 and TRBJ2-7, with TRBD2 matching over 12 bases. The CDR3 is 15 amino acids. V gave up 5 bases and J gave up 3 bases; unmatched junction bases: 5. Germline CDR1 MNHEY, CDR2 SMNVEV (reference sequence). DNA for the CDR3: TGTGCCAGCAGTGGCCTGGGACTAGCGGGCTACGAGCAGTACTTC. The encoded protein is CASSGLGLAGYEQYF.

CDR3 DNA sequence: TGTGCCAGCAGCCCCGGGACAGTCTCTGGAAACACCATATATTTT. Protein sequence: CASSPGTVSGNTIYF. V is TRBV7-2 and J is TRBJ1-3; the match to TRBD1 covers 7 bases. Germline CDR1 reads SGHTA; CDR2 reads FQGNSA. V lost 5 bases to trimming and J lost 0 bases; unmatched junction nucleotides: 4. The CDR3 extends over 15 amino acids.

This sequence joins TRBV5-4 and TRBJ1-6; 9 bases map to TRBD1. The V gene's germline CDR1 is SGHNT and CDR2 YYREEE (reference sequence). The CDR3 has 15 residues. Germline trimming cut 4 bases from V and 9 bases from J; bases unmatched to any gene: 8. CDR3 nucleotide sequence: TGTGCCAGCAGCATGGGACAGGGTCTAGCTTCACCCCTCCACTTT. Its translation is CASSMGQGLASPLHF.

A word on this clone: Since the CDR3 does not end with the conserved phenylalanine or tryptophan, this likely comes from a read error. The chain couples TRBV27 to TRBJ1-2; possibly TRBD1 for D (5 bases). CDR1 and CDR2 (germline): MNHEY, SMNVEV (reference sequence). The CDR3 loop spans 14 amino acids. Trimming shortened V by 8 bases and J by 2 bases, and 15 bases separated the two germline ends. CDR3 DNA sequence: TGTGCCAGCCGCTGGGGGGTTGGGAACTATGGCTACACCCTC. It encodes CASRWGVGNYGYTL.

The rearrangement joins TRBV4-2 to TRBJ1-4; D perhaps matches TRBD1 (5 bases). Trimming took off 0 bases at V and 1 base at J, with 12 bases between the two ends. Germline V gene sequence: CDR1 LGHNA, CDR2 YNFKEQ. There are 17 residues in the CDR3. The CDR3 DNA reads TGTGCCAGCAGCCAAGAAATGGGGGGAGGAACTAATGAAAAACTGTTTTTT. Its translation: CASSQEMGGGTNEKLFF.

V usage is TRBV2 and J usage is TRBJ1-2; TRBD1 matches 8 bases. The ends lost 6 bases at V and 1 base at J; junction bases unmatched: 4. This CDR3 has 14 amino acids. Germline V CDR1 and CDR2: SNHLY, FYNNEI. The CDR3 DNA follows: TGTGCCAGCAGGAAGGACAGGGTTAACTATGGCTACACCTTC. This codes for CASRKDRVNYGYTF.

With regard to this clone: The same CDR3 is also encoded by other DNA sequences in this sample. This rearrangement joins TRBV12-3 or TRBV12-4 to TRBJ1-2; no definite D call. The CDR3 runs to 12 residues. Trimming removed 3 bases from V and 7 bases from J, with 9 bases in between. The chain's CDR3 is CASSFGGGGYTF. In DNA, the CDR3 is TGTGCCAGCAGTTTCGGAGGTGGTGGCTACACCTTC.

This chain uses TRBV7-2 with TRBJ1-2; no clear D gene. In germline, CDR1 is SGHTA, CDR2 FQGNSA. CDR3 size: 14 residues. Trimming shortened V by 3 bases and J by 0 bases, and 8 bases separated the two germline ends. The CDR3 protein is CASSLNNPNYGYTF. For the CDR3, the DNA is TGTGCCAGCAGCTTGAACAACCCTAACTATGGCTACACCTTC.

This chain joins TRBV5-8 and TRBJ1-1; D gene uncertain. With 4 bases removed from V and 11 bases from J, the gap between germline ends came to 12 bases. CDR1 is SGHTS and CDR2 is YDEGEE in the germline V gene. This CDR3 region has 11 residues. The DNA of the CDR3 is TGTGCCAGCAGCACCGAGAGTTTCGCTTTCTTT. It translates to CASSTESFAFF.

This clone was seen only once. V is TRBV6-6 and J is TRBJ1-1, with D possibly matching TRBD1 (5 bases). The CDR3 has 13 amino acids. CDR1 and CDR2 (germline): MNHNY, SVGAGI (reference sequence). Between the trimmed V and J ends, which lost 7 bases and 11 bases, there was a span of 20 bases. This CDR3 reads CASNPQAGVDAFF. The CDR3 nucleotides are TGTGCCAGCAACCCTCAGGCGGGGGTTGACGCTTTCTTT.

V is TRBV2 and J is TRBJ1-5, with TRBD1 matching over 10 bases. Trimming cost V 7 bases and J 7 bases; bases outside gene matches: 10. CDR1 and CDR2 from the germline V gene are SNHLY and FYNNEI. The CDR3 extends over 15 amino acids. The chain's CDR3 is CASNPRTGGKQPQHF. In nucleotides, the CDR3 is TGTGCCAGCAATCCAAGGACAGGGGGAAAGCAGCCCCAGCATTTT.

V is TRBV29-1 and J is TRBJ2-1; 8 positions match TRBD2. The CDR3 has 15 residues. Germline V gene sequence: CDR1 SQVTM, CDR2 ANQGSEA. With V trimmed by 6 bases and J by 3 bases, 10 bases remained unmatched. CDR3 bases: TGCAGCGTCAAAACTAGCGGCGGATACTACAATGAGCAGTTCTTC. This translates into CSVKTSGGYYNEQFF.

The chain joins TRBV10-1 to TRBJ2-5; D perhaps matches TRBD1 (6 bases). This CDR3 is built from 16 residues. Germline CDR1 is WNHNN and CDR2 is SYGVQD (reference sequence). Trimming removed 2 bases from V and 0 bases from J, with 13 bases in between. CDR3 amino acids: CASSEERTDYQETQYF. CDR3 DNA sequence: TGCGCCAGCAGTGAGGAGAGGACAGACTACCAAGAGACCCAGTACTTC.

The chain is built from TRBV11-3 and TRBJ1-2; the D gene is possibly TRBD1 (6 bases). Trimming removed 1 base from V and 5 bases from J, with 14 bases in between. From germline, CDR1 is SGHNT and CDR2 YENEEA. CDR3 length: 15 residues. CDR3 nucleotides: TGTGCCAGCAGCTTAGCCGGCACAGGGCGATATGGCTACACCTTC. Translated, it gives CASSLAGTGRYGYTF.

V is TRBV21-1 and J is TRBJ2-2; TRBD2, the D gene given by the table, was not confirmed from the DNA. TRBV21-1 is a pseudogene locus. This CDR3 is 19 amino acids long. Written as DNA, the CDR3 is TGTGCCAGCAGCAAAGGGTTCCGGACTAGCGGGAGTATAGGCGGGGAGCTGTTTTTT. Translated, it gives CASSKGFRTSGSIGGELFF.

A single count supports this clone. The DNA for the CDR3 is TGTGCCAGCAGCCAAATACAGAACTATGGCTACACCTTC. It encodes CASSQIQNYGYTF. The chain is built from TRBV14 and TRBJ1-2; unclear D gene. The CDR3 runs 13 residues. Trimming pared 2 bases from V and 2 bases from J, leaving 6 bases between. Germline CDR1 and CDR2: SGHDN and FVKESK.

In the case of this clone: Compared with germline, one end of the junction differs, possibly owing to a read error. The gene calls are TRBV30 and TRBJ2-5; D uncertain. The CDR3 has 12 residues. Looked up from germline, CDR1 is GTSNPN and CDR2 is SVGIG (reference sequence). CDR3 loop: CAWSPSQKTQYF. CDR3 DNA: TGTGCCTGGAGCCCATCCCAAAAGACCCAGTACTTC. Full variable domain (missing parts from reference TRBV30 and TRBJ2-5): SQTIHQWPATLVQPVGSPLSLECTVEGTSNPNLYWYRQAAGRGLQLLFYSVGIGQISSEVPQNLSASRPQDRQFILSSKKLLLSDSGFYLCAWSPSQKTQYFGPGTRLLVL.

The chain is built from TRBV18 and TRBJ2-1; 12 nucleotides match TRBD2. V trimming: 3 bases; J trimming: 4 bases; junction bases outside the gene matches: 7. The CDR3 is 17 amino acids. CDR1 is KGHSH, CDR2 LQKENI, per germline. The CDR3 sequence: CASSPQTSGRMYNEQFF. The DNA for the CDR3 is TGTGCCAGCTCACCCCAAACTAGCGGGAGGATGTACAATGAGCAGTTCTTC.

The gene calls are TRBV2 and TRBJ2-1; D unresolved. CDR1 is SNHLY and CDR2 is FYNNEI in the germline V gene. This CDR3 is built from 11 residues. V lost 7 bases, J lost 4 bases, and 5 bases lay in between. The DNA of the CDR3 is TGTGCCAGCAATATATACAATGAGCAGTTCTTC. Translating gives CASNIYNEQFF.

V and J are TRBV19 and TRBJ2-7, with TRBD1 matching over 7 bases. V was clipped by 9 bases and J by 0 bases; unmatched bases: 8. Germline V lookup: CDR1 LNHDA, CDR2 SQIVND (reference sequence). There are 14 residues in the CDR3. CDR3 residues: CASADRPSSYEQYF. The CDR3 DNA is TGTGCCAGCGCGGACAGGCCCAGCTCCTACGAGCAGTACTTC.